Reported below is one T cell receptor (beta chain). In the authors' workflow: Amplification with reference gene primers provided the estimates of nucleated cell counts. The assay was immunoSEQ multiplex PCR, and TCRdb's table has in-frame clones only and misses some. Clone size and V and J calls were adopted from that table, with D and trimming inferred from the DNA. The table records more than 300,000 clones, 85% to 95% of them present only once. The sample is drawn from a study of blood T cell repertoires in COVID-19. This receptor was identified in a young woman who had been exposed to COVID-19. Source material: PBMCs or T cells enriched from blood (not recorded which).

The CDR3 bases are TGTGCCAGCAGTGAATTGTCGGGCAATCAGCCCCAGCATTTT. Translation: CASSELSGNQPQHF. This chain uses TRBV2 with TRBJ1-5; D remains ambiguous. V was clipped by 2 bases and J by 2 bases, with 7 bases between them. CDR3 length: 14 residues. In germline, CDR1 is SNHLY, CDR2 FYNNEI.